This entry lists 3 T cell receptor beta chains sequenced from one sample in a study of radiation and T cells in renal cell carcinoma. The protocol was immunoSEQ multiplex PCR, while the TCRdb copy is restricted to in-frame clones and leaves out a portion. The data contain 14,000 to 15,000 clones, more than 55% of them seen just once; the ten biggest clones take up 17%. Treatment given: treatment-naive control, cytoreductive nephrectomy. This material consisted of tumor tissue, taken from a patient whose treatment was nephrectomy without radiotherapy. The receptors were sampled from a man between 60 and 70 years old with renal cell carcinoma.

The chain uses TRBV5-1 and TRBJ2-5; tentative D call: TRBD2 (5 bases). The V end was cut by 1 base, the J end by 5 bases, with 18 bases between. From germline, CDR1 is SGHRS and CDR2 YFSETQ. The CDR3 is 16 amino acids. The CDR3 protein is CASSLNPPGLYETQYF. The CDR3 DNA follows: TGCGCCAGCAGCTTGAACCCCCCGGGATTGTATGAGACCCAGTACTTC.

The chain joins TRBV15 to TRBJ1-2; no firm D call. The length of the CDR3 is 15 residues. CDR1 is LNHNV and CDR2 is YYDKDF in the germline V gene (reference sequence). V lost 4 bases and J lost 8, with 20 bases in between. Here the CDR3 reads CATSNASPGLNGYTF. The DNA for the CDR3 is TGTGCCACCAGCAATGCATCGCCCGGTCTCAACGGCTACACCTTC.

This chain connects TRBV7-9 to TRBJ1-2; D unclear. The ends were cut back, 2 bases at V and 8 bases at J, with 3 bases in the middle. The CDR3 runs to 10 residues. Per germline, CDR1 SEHNR and CDR2 FQNEAQ (reference sequence). CDR3 sequence (DNA): TGTGCCAGCAGCTTAAGCGGCTACACCTTC. Translated, it gives CASSLSGYTF.